The rows below give T cell receptor beta chains drawn from one sample of a study of blood T cell repertoires in COVID-19. Profiled with immunoSEQ multiplex PCR; TCRdb holds only in-frame clones, not every one. The repertoire holds 200,000 or so clones, with about 85% as singletons. Sequencing used PBMCs or T cells enriched from blood (not recorded which). Receptors were obtained from a man aged 25-45 years who had recovered from COVID-19. Both conserved end residues are part of each CDR3. D genes are given only for firm matches.

d_call: .; j_call: TRBJ1-2; v_call: TRBV27; cdr3_aa: CASSLLRHPNGYTF
d_call: .; j_call: TRBJ2-1; v_call: TRBV4-1; cdr3_aa: CASSPLAESSYNEQFF
d_call: TRBD1; j_call: TRBJ2-1; v_call: TRBV13; cdr3_aa: CASSHGQGGTNEQFF
d_call: TRBD1; j_call: TRBJ1-2; v_call: TRBV5-6; cdr3_aa: CASSLGQAFYGYTF
d_call: TRBD2; j_call: TRBJ2-6; v_call: TRBV7-8; cdr3_aa: CASSLGAGGPGGANVLTF
d_call: TRBD2; j_call: TRBJ2-7; v_call: TRBV28; cdr3_aa: CASTTPGRAKFYEQYF
d_call: TRBD2; j_call: TRBJ2-1; v_call: TRBV2; cdr3_aa: CASRGYSGGWNEQFF
d_call: .; j_call: TRBJ1-5; v_call: TRBV7-2; cdr3_aa: CASSSQGTSNQPQHF
d_call: TRBD1; j_call: TRBJ1-6; v_call: TRBV30; cdr3_aa: CAWGRGQGSHF
d_call: .; j_call: TRBJ2-3; v_call: TRBV6-1; cdr3_aa: CASSELKRGTDTQYF
d_call: TRBD2; j_call: TRBJ2-7; v_call: TRBV6-2/TRBV6-3; cdr3_aa: CASSGTSGSSYEQYF
d_call: TRBD1; j_call: TRBJ1-2; v_call: TRBV24-1; cdr3_aa: CATSVNLRGPNYGYTF
d_call: TRBD1; j_call: TRBJ1-1; v_call: TRBV9; cdr3_aa: CASSPGTATEAFF
d_call: .; j_call: TRBJ2-7; v_call: TRBV4-2; cdr3_aa: CASSQDWGNEQYF
d_call: TRBD1; j_call: TRBJ1-4; v_call: TRBV5-6; cdr3_aa: CASRAGTANEKLFF
d_call: .; j_call: TRBJ1-1; v_call: TRBV25-1; cdr3_aa: CASRREGNTEAFF
d_call: TRBD1; j_call: TRBJ2-5; v_call: TRBV19; cdr3_aa: CASSMVGQQGAGKETQYF
d_call: TRBD1; j_call: TRBJ2-5; v_call: TRBV4-1; cdr3_aa: CASSQRTRDSQETQYF
d_call: TRBD1; j_call: TRBJ2-7; v_call: TRBV4-3; cdr3_aa: CASSQVLDRVLRFSYEQYF
d_call: .; j_call: TRBJ2-5; v_call: TRBV19; cdr3_aa: CASSIGSETQYF
d_call: .; j_call: TRBJ1-2; v_call: TRBV7-2; cdr3_aa: CASSLSLATGRNGYTF
d_call: .; j_call: TRBJ2-6; v_call: TRBV6-6; cdr3_aa: CASSRGLDSGANVLTF
d_call: .; j_call: TRBJ1-1; v_call: TRBV27; cdr3_aa: CASSFITGSGMNTEAFF
d_call: .; j_call: TRBJ1-1; v_call: TRBV12-3/TRBV12-4; cdr3_aa: CASFGGWHTEAFF
d_call: .; j_call: TRBJ1-5; v_call: TRBV2; cdr3_aa: CASSEYSNQPQHF
d_call: .; j_call: TRBJ2-5; v_call: TRBV28; cdr3_aa: CATLTQGQETQYF
d_call: TRBD1; j_call: TRBJ1-1; v_call: TRBV9; cdr3_aa: CASSTRTGVNTEAFF
d_call: .; j_call: TRBJ1-3; v_call: TRBV2; cdr3_aa: CASSLQGPLSGNTIYF
d_call: .; j_call: TRBJ2-7; v_call: TRBV24-1; cdr3_aa: CATNTETIEQYF
d_call: .; j_call: TRBJ2-3; v_call: TRBV7-2; cdr3_aa: CASSPYSDTQYF